This record concerns one TCR beta chain sequence. Its antigen is as yet unknown. Repertoires were generated with immunoSEQ multiplex PCR, while TCRdb's copy carries only in-frame clones and drops some. Among some 82,000 clones, just under 90% were seen once, and the ten largest hold around 5%. The CDR3 runs 13 residues. Germline V CDR1 and CDR2: SGHRS, YFSETQ. The V segment lost 7 bases and the J segment 8 bases; nucleotides outside the gene matches: 9. The source of the sample is a study of T cell responses to AZD1222 COVID-19 vaccine. Study findings and constraints: The number of AZD1222 recipients seropositive at baseline was only six. As reported, nearly half of all spike-specific TCRs target variant regions that are unmutated. The CD4 TCRs associated with vaccination extended across spike and predominated at 160-218 and 743-854.

The TCR comes from an adult in good health. Material: peripheral blood, obtained on day 0 of AZD1222 vaccination. This rearrangement joins TRBV5-1 to TRBJ2-1, with 7 bases fitting TRBD1. The CDR3 sequence: CASQDRVGDEQFF. The CDR3 DNA is TGCGCCAGCCAAGACAGGGTGGGCGATGAGCAGTTCTTC.